This T cell receptor (beta chain) was retrieved from a study of control samples from healthy donors and cancer patients. The repertoire was sequenced with immunoSEQ multiplex PCR; TCRdb's copy has only in-frame clones and lacks some. Among around 150,000 clones listed, 70% to 90% were seen once. The germline V gene encodes CDR1 GTSNPN and CDR2 SVGIG (reference sequence). V was cut by 0 bases and J by 7 bases, with 7 bases left in between. This CDR3 region has 12 residues. The receptor's source is a man younger than 30 in good health. The sequencing input was blood. This rearrangement joins TRBV30 to TRBJ1-5; D is unresolved. The CDR3 region is CAWSVSDQPQHF. CDR3 in DNA: TGTGCCTGGAGTGTATCTGACCAGCCCCAGCATTTT.